This paragraph covers one T cell receptor (beta chain) sequence. The antigen is unknown. The data originate from a study of human thymus T cells. Whole-study results and caveats: V and J genes seemed to be used with bias in thymic and blood repertoires.

The CDR3 covers 13 residues. Germline V gene data show CDR1 as SNHLY and CDR2 as FYNNEI. The V and J ends lost 9 bases and 4 bases, in that order; junction bases with no gene match: 6. The repertoire was sequenced with immunoSEQ multiplex PCR; TCRdb's copy has only in-frame clones and lacks some. The sample gives about 50,000 clones, just under 95% of which show up once; roughly 0.16% is in the top ten. During surgery, about 0.45-1 mL peripheral blood was drawn from four of eight donors. All available leukocytes, rather than a set cell count, yielded the blood DNA. This receptor was identified in a girl under three years old with a congenital heart defect but otherwise immunologically healthy. The J gene is TRBJ2-1, the V gene TRBV2; 7 positions match TRBD2. Sequencing was carried out using blood. CDR3 DNA sequence: TGTGCCAGTGCCGGGACTACGTACAATGAGCAGTTCTTC. It codes for CASAGTTYNEQFF. The entire variable domain, with the rest obtained from reference TRBV2 and TRBJ2-1, is as follows: EPEVTQTPSHQVTQMGQEVILRCVPISNHLYFYWYRQILGQKVEFLVSFYNNEISEKSEIFDDQFSVERPDGSNFTLKIRSTKLEDSAMYFCASAGTTYNEQFFGPGTRLTVL.